Included here is one TCR beta chain sequence, with context. This clonotype occurred many times. The specificity of this receptor is unknown. Base-call qualities are not available, and no considerably larger clone is one nucleotide away. The data were taken from a study of T cells after yellow fever vaccination (dated by TCRdb to about 2019). About the study as a whole: Libraries from fractions with low cell numbers were prepared with the SMART-Seq v4 Ultra Low Input RNA kit. Blood was collected at multiple timepoints before and after primary and secondary immunization, and bulk PBMC replicates and cell subsets were isolated. Two healthy male donors, one aged 18 to 30 and one aged 30 to 40 years, were included in the cohort. To track T-cell clones before and after primary and booster YFV17D yellow fever vaccination, bulk TCR alpha and beta repertoires were sequenced longitudinally. The research as a whole found: A small fraction of clonotypes showed up in both the CD4 and CD8 compartments, probably as a result of convergent recombination. Computational filtering was needed because FACS-sorted repertoires could contain abundant contaminating clonotypes from the bulk population. The secondary T-cell response was weaker than the primary response but faster, peaking on day 5 instead of day 15. Because the study included only a couple of donors, the extent to which the findings can be generalized is limited. After the booster, most of the clones that had expanded following primary vaccination were detected again (roughly 96% of CD4 and 80% to 90% of CD8), which suggests that memory was broadly maintained.

The sequencing machine was an Illumina NovaSeq 6000. TCR cDNA was made using 5'RACE template switching, a step that added a universal primer site and unique molecular identifiers. Priming for cDNA synthesis came from both the TCR alpha and TCR beta constant segments. Library amplification used two PCR steps, and the second PCR step added sample barcodes and sequencing adapters. Sequencing of the libraries was done on either Illumina HiSeq 2500 (2x100 bp) or NovaSeq (2x150 bp). Processing in the source paper ran as follows. MIGEC was used to demultiplex reads and collapse the reads into UMI consensus sequences, and MiXCR was used for V(D)J alignment. Vaccine-responding clonotypes were defined with edgeR using replicate PBMC samples, requiring FDR below 0.01 and a log2 fold change above 5 up to day 15. Each bulk clonotype was labeled CD4 or CD8 based on which sequenced repertoire, CD4 or CD8, contained the clonotype at higher abundance. In TCRdb, the public reads were trimmed at Q25 with fastp and aligned with MiXCR, with productive beta chains retained. Rows are combined by CDR3 protein, so each entry shows the most common genes and DNA. The V and J calls, along with clone size, are taken from TCRdb and not from the paper's own processing. For this sample there are over 250,000 distinct CDR3 sequences; 4.1% appear just once. The leading ten clones occupy around 23% of the sample.

Read against the paper, the sample's treatment or condition label means: live attenuated yellow fever vaccine strain. At each blood-draw timepoint, two biological replicates of bulk PBMCs were collected. A standard Ficoll-Paque protocol was used to isolate PBMCs from peripheral blood. TriZol was used to extract RNA from bulk PBMCs, CD4 and CD8 fractions, and dextramer-positive and dextramer-negative fractions. CDR1 and CDR2, per the germline V gene (reference sequence), are WNHNN and SYGVQD. Including the terminal cysteine and phenylalanine, the CDR3 comprises 13 residues. Only the CDR3 part of the read is kept: 39 bases, read in frame from the first base. V loses 2 bases of germline sequence and J loses 5 bases, and the interval between the two ends is 9 bases.

This clonotype was obtained from a man aged 18 to 35 who received the YFV17D yellow fever vaccine. Sequenced material: PBMCs, taken 5 days after the yellow fever booster vaccination. The chain uses TRBV10-1 and TRBJ2-5, and perhaps TRBD1 as D gene, on 5 matching bases. The DNA reads as follows: TGCGCCAGCAGTGAGAGGGGTTGGGAGACCCAGTACTTC. It codes for CASSERGWETQYF.